What follows describes a single T cell receptor (beta chain). This sample stems from a study of blood T cell repertoires in COVID-19. Study-wide context: The United States, Italy and Spain were the sources of the acute and convalescent COVID-19 samples. T cells, B-cell-depleted T cells, or PBMCs supplied cDNA or gDNA.

The CDR3 spans 14 residues. Germline-derived CDR1 and CDR2 are SGHTA and FQGTGA. Trimming shortened V by 2 bases and J by 3 bases, and 10 bases separated the two germline ends. As originally analysed: Cell counts per sample came from amplifying reference gene primers. Assay used: immunoSEQ multiplex PCR; TCRdb lists only in-frame clones, some missing. V, J and clone size derive from that table, while D and trimming were established from the DNA sequence. The sample lists approximately 170,000 clones; about 87% were seen once. V usage is TRBV7-3 and J usage is TRBJ1-1, with D unresolved. This TCR came from a man aged 55-75 years with acute or convalescent COVID-19. Input material: peripheral blood. CDR3: CASSLFGSYTEAFF. In nucleotides, the CDR3 is TGTGCCAGCAGCTTATTCGGGAGCTACACTGAAGCTTTCTTT.